This TCR beta chain was sequenced during a study of T cell responses to AZD1222 COVID-19 vaccine. Study-wide points: Only 5 or 6 individuals given AZD1222 were seropositive at baseline.

As for this clone: What it binds is not known. Other DNA sequences from this sample encode an identical CDR3 as well.

Some clones are missing from TCRdb's copy, which holds only in-frame ones; the method was immunoSEQ multiplex PCR. The profile shows 150,000 to 200,000 clones, around nine tenths of them singletons. Trimming took 2 bases from V and 5 from J, leaving 3 bases between them. The length of the CDR3 is 11 residues. The germline gives CDR1 WNHNN, CDR2 SYGVQD (reference sequence). This material consisted of peripheral blood, taken on day 0 of AZD1222 vaccination. This TCR came from an adult in good health. The chain has TRBV10-1 and TRBJ2-5; D is undetermined. The chain's CDR3 is CASSEGETQYF. The CDR3 DNA reads as TGCGCCAGCAGTGAGGGGGAGACCCAGTACTTC.